Sequencing of this T cell receptor (beta chain) was carried out in a study of blood T cell repertoires in COVID-19. Study overall: Specimens from acute and convalescent COVID-19 originated in the United States, Italy and Spain. The cDNA or gDNA used as material had been derived from T cells, B-cell-depleted T cells, or PBMCs.

Trimming shortened V by 7 bases and J by 4 bases, and 10 bases separated the two germline ends. Germline CDR1 is SNHLY and CDR2 is FYNNEI. This CDR3 has 12 residues. In the original analysis: The authors estimated nucleated cell counts from reference gene primer amplification. TCRdb keeps only in-frame clones here, not all; method: immunoSEQ multiplex PCR. From that table come the V and J calls and clone size; the DNA was used to work out D and trimming. The sample consists of roughly 48,000 clones, 75% to 90% of them appearing once. The sample taken for sequencing was peripheral blood. The chain combines TRBV2 with TRBJ1-2; D is possibly TRBD1 (5 bases). This sequence was found in a man between 65 and 80 years old with acute or convalescent COVID-19. CDR3 protein: CASTLTAYGYTF. Written as DNA, the CDR3 is TGTGCCAGCACCCTGACAGCCTATGGCTACACCTTC.